This TCR beta chain is from a study of identical twins. Germline V lookup: CDR1 MNHNS, CDR2 SASEGT. The CDR3 contains 16 residues. The V end was cut by 8 bases, the J end by 1 base, with 18 bases between. Ten or more counts support this clonotype. TCRdb reanalysed the 5' RACE reads using MiXCR and keeps one entry per CDR3 protein. The sample carries hundreds of thousands of distinct CDR3 sequences, approximately 21% recorded once. The sample was also linked to a second study, of T cells expressing NK-cell markers. That report adds: Sorted CD3+CD56+NKG2C+, CD3+CD56+NKG2C- and CD3+CD56-NKG2C+ T cells provided the TCR beta repertoires. Seven HCMV-seropositive donors and one seronegative donor made up the eight sequenced donors. Six or seven donors carried dominant NKG2C+ clonotypes that made up about 1.0-7.0% of their CD8+ T cells. One observes that, in several donors, these clonotypes were also the leading ones within the CD3+CD56-NKG2C+ fraction.

Sequenced: PBMCs. This receptor was obtained from a woman aged 18-35 years in good health. This sequence joins TRBV6-1 and TRBJ1-5; D is unclear. The CDR3 loop reads CASLESVTRSNQPQHF. The CDR3 coding sequence is TGTGCCAGCCTAGAATCTGTTACACGGAGCAATCAGCCCCAGCATTTT.